Listed below are T cell receptor beta chains from one sample, sequenced in a study of T cell responses to AZD1222 COVID-19 vaccine. Profiling relied on immunoSEQ multiplex PCR, and the TCRdb table lists in-frame clones only, not all of them. Of some 150,000 clones in the sample, 85% to 90% were seen once. The sequenced sample was peripheral blood, obtained 28 days after the second AZD1222 dose. The receptors come from an adult who received the AZD1222 COVID-19 vaccine. Each CDR3 is given with its conserved first and last residue. Each record gives: clone size, V gene, J gene, D gene, CDR3 protein, CDR3 DNA. D genes are given only for firm matches. Size is omitted from some rows. Given values are once, few, many or a class for expanded clones.

-,TRBV4-3,TRBJ2-1,-,CASSSTPSSYNEQFF,TGCGCCAGCAGCTCAACCCCGAGCTCCTACAATGAGCAGTTCTTC
-,TRBV4-1,TRBJ1-1,-,CASSQETEAFF,TGCGCCAGCAGCCAAGAAACTGAAGCTTTCTTT
-,TRBV13,TRBJ2-3,-,CASRFLASSRYTDTQYF,TGTGCCAGCCGGTTTTTGGCTTCCAGCCGATACACAGATACGCAGTATTTT
-,TRBV9,TRBJ1-2,-,CASSVAEGSGYTF,TGTGCCAGCAGCGTAGCTGAAGGGTCGGGCTACACCTTC
-,TRBV6-2/TRBV6-3,TRBJ1-1,-,CASSYSGPRAFF,TGTGCCAGCAGTTACTCGGGGCCACGGGCTTTCTTT
-,TRBV2,TRBJ1-4,-,CASSERGPNEKLFF,TGTGCCAGCAGTGAAAGAGGGCCCAATGAAAAACTGTTTTTT
-,TRBV3-1/TRBV3-2,TRBJ1-1,TRBD1,CASSQGRGRRDTEAFF,TGTGCCAGCAGCCAAGGAAGGGGGCGAAGGGACACTGAAGCTTTCTTT
-,TRBV12-3/TRBV12-4,TRBJ1-4,-,CASRGSDEKLFF,TGTGCCAGCAGGGGGTCGGATGAAAAACTGTTTTTT
once,TRBV6-2/TRBV6-3,TRBJ2-5,-,CASSYRGPQETQYF,TGTGCCAGCAGTTACAGAGGTCCCCAAGAGACCCAGTACTTC
-,TRBV30,TRBJ1-3,-,CAWTPQGNTIYF,TGTGCCTGGACCCCCCAAGGGAACACCATATATTTT
-,TRBV30,TRBJ1-3,TRBD1,CAWSEWDRGSTIYF,TGTGCCTGGAGTGAATGGGACAGGGGCTCCACCATATATTTT
-,TRBV6-5,TRBJ1-1,-,CASRAFGGNTEAFF,TGTGCCAGCAGGGCTTTCGGGGGGAACACTGAAGCTTTCTTT
-,TRBV7-9,TRBJ2-2,-,CASSHEMNTGELFF,TGTGCCAGCAGCCATGAGATGAACACCGGGGAGCTGTTTTTT
once,TRBV11-2,TRBJ1-2,-,CASSHWRRGAYGYTF,TGTGCCAGCAGCCATTGGCGTCGGGGGGCCTATGGCTACACCTTC
-,TRBV9,TRBJ2-7,TRBD1,CASSVEDRGLYEQYF,TGTGCCAGCAGCGTGGAAGACAGGGGACTGTACGAGCAGTACTTC
-,TRBV7-9,TRBJ2-7,-,CASSPPQRTYEQYF,TGTGCCAGCAGCCCGCCTCAGCGTACCTACGAGCAGTACTTC
-,TRBV4-1,TRBJ2-7,-,CASSQEVVGYEQYF,TGCGCCAGCAGCCAGGAGGTTGTGGGCTACGAGCAGTACTTC
-,TRBV2,TRBJ2-6,-,CASSEISGANVLTF,TGTGCCAGCAGTGAAATCTCTGGGGCCAACGTCCTGACTTTC
-,TRBV7-2,TRBJ2-2,-,CASSLQGPANTGELFF,TGTGCCAGCAGCTTACAGGGACCCGCGAACACCGGGGAGCTGTTTTTT
-,TRBV12-3/TRBV12-4,TRBJ1-2,-,CASSRRTGGYTF,TGTGCCAGCAGCCGGAGGACTGGCGGCTACACCTTC
-,TRBV23-1,TRBJ1-2,TRBD1,CASSHPRTGWDLGYTF,TGCGCCAGCAGTCACCCCCGGACAGGGTGGGATTTGGGGTACACCTTC
-,TRBV13,TRBJ1-2,-,CATDADPGPGPGGYTF,TGTGCCACGGATGCGGACCCGGGACCGGGCCCGGGCGGCTACACCTTC
-,TRBV19,TRBJ1-4,TRBD1,CASSTRQGANEKLFF,TGTGCCAGTAGTACCAGACAGGGAGCAAATGAAAAACTGTTTTTT
-,TRBV7-3,TRBJ2-1,-,CASSLSAVNNEQFF,TGTGCCAGCAGCTTATCAGCGGTTAACAATGAGCAGTTCTTC
-,TRBV7-9,TRBJ1-3,-,CASSSRTANSGNTIYF,TGTGCCAGCAGCTCACGGACAGCGAACTCTGGAAACACCATATATTTT
once,TRBV6-6,TRBJ2-5,-,CASSRTEPQMGTQYF,TGTGCCAGCAGCCGAACCGAGCCCCAGATGGGGACCCAGTACTTC
-,TRBV2,TRBJ2-6,-,CASPTGSGANVLTF,TGTGCCAGCCCTACCGGATCTGGGGCCAACGTCCTGACTTTC
-,TRBV11-2,TRBJ2-7,TRBD2,CASSLVGGVHEQYF,TGTGCCAGCAGCTTAGTGGGGGGGGTCCACGAGCAGTACTTC
many,TRBV4-1,TRBJ1-3,-,CASSQESGIGSGNTIYF,TGCGCCAGCAGCCAAGAATCAGGGATCGGCTCTGGAAACACCATATATTTT
-,TRBV4-1,TRBJ2-3,TRBD2,CASSQRLGLSGGSTDTQYF,TGCGCCAGCAGCCAACGTCTAGGACTTAGCGGGGGAAGCACAGATACGCAGTATTTT
-,TRBV6-5,TRBJ1-2,-,CASSPSRTNYGYTF,TGTGCCAGCAGTCCCTCGAGAACTAACTATGGCTACACCTTC
-,TRBV12-3/TRBV12-4,TRBJ2-2,-,CASSINTGELFF,TGTGCCAGCAGTATAAACACCGGGGAGCTGTTTTTT
-,TRBV2,TRBJ2-2,-,CASGVTGELFF,TGTGCCAGCGGAGTCACCGGGGAGCTGTTTTTT
-,TRBV5-1,TRBJ1-4,-,CASSLAPMGPNEKLFF,TGCGCCAGCAGCTTGGCCCCGATGGGGCCTAATGAAAAACTGTTTTTT
few,TRBV20-1,TRBJ2-5,TRBD2,CSASGLAGGQETQYF,TGCAGTGCAAGTGGACTAGCGGGGGGCCAAGAGACCCAGTACTTC
-,TRBV30,TRBJ1-5,-,CAWALAPHQPQHF,TGTGCCTGGGCGTTGGCCCCTCATCAGCCCCAGCATTTT
few,TRBV6-2/TRBV6-3,TRBJ1-2,-,CASSYGRGNYGYTF,TGTGCCAGCAGTTACGGGCGGGGGAACTATGGCTACACCTTC
-,TRBV6-5,TRBJ1-3,TRBD1,CASSPQGGYTIYF,TGTGCCAGCAGTCCACAGGGGGGATACACCATATATTTT
-,TRBV6-5,TRBJ1-3,TRBD1,CASSSPGGTGGNTIYF,TGTGCCAGCAGTTCCCCAGGGGGAACGGGAGGAAACACCATATATTTT
-,TRBV5-1,TRBJ1-6,-,CASRPQGGPDSPLHF,TGCGCCAGCAGGCCCCAAGGGGGTCCGGATTCACCCCTCCACTTT
-,TRBV9,TRBJ2-7,-,CASSVGRAGSQGEQYF,TGTGCCAGCAGCGTAGGGAGGGCCGGGTCCCAGGGCGAGCAGTACTTC
once,TRBV9,TRBJ1-1,-,CASSVVGGGTEAFF,TGTGCCAGCAGCGTAGTTGGGGGAGGCACTGAAGCTTTCTTT
-,TRBV6-1,TRBJ1-4,-,CASSEGQRINNEKLFF,TGTGCCAGCAGTGAAGGGCAAAGGATCAATAATGAAAAACTGTTTTTT
-,TRBV3-1/TRBV3-2,TRBJ1-3,-,CASSRPQVSGNTIYF,TGTGCCAGCAGCCGTCCACAGGTCTCTGGAAACACCATATATTTT
-,TRBV9,TRBJ2-7,-,CASSVGAGAYEQYF,TGTGCCAGCAGCGTAGGGGCTGGCGCCTACGAGCAGTACTTC
-,TRBV6-2/TRBV6-3,TRBJ2-5,-,CASSLAPGETQYF,TGTGCCAGCAGCCTAGCACCAGGGGAGACCCAGTACTTC
-,TRBV15,TRBJ2-7,-,CATSGGPRDEQYF,TGTGCCACCAGCGGAGGACCTCGGGACGAGCAGTACTTC
once,TRBV11-2,TRBJ1-1,-,CASTSDPLNAEAFF,TGTGCCAGCACCTCGGACCCTTTGAATGCTGAAGCTTTCTTT
-,TRBV19,TRBJ1-2,TRBD1,CASSIQGAGGYTF,TGTGCCAGTAGTATCCAGGGGGCCGGGGGCTACACCTTC
-,TRBV5-6,TRBJ1-2,TRBD1,CASSLGQEGYTF,TGTGCCAGCAGTCTGGGACAGGAGGGCTACACCTTC
-,TRBV27,TRBJ1-1,-,CASMGTDAEAFF,TGTGCCAGCATGGGGACTGATGCAGAAGCTTTCTTT
-,TRBV2,TRBJ1-6,-,CASSDLPRSPLHF,TGTGCCAGCAGTGATCTCCCCAGGTCACCCCTCCACTTT
-,TRBV29-1,TRBJ1-1,-,CSVERGGTEAFF,TGCAGCGTTGAGCGAGGGGGAACTGAAGCTTTCTTT